This is a list of T cell receptor beta chains from one sample in a study of T cell responses to AZD1222 COVID-19 vaccine. Generated by immunoSEQ multiplex PCR, the TCRdb table keeps only in-frame clones and is missing some. This repertoire shows about 140,000 clones, around 87% found once; its top ten account for 1.6%. The sequencing used peripheral blood, collected on day 0 of AZD1222 vaccination. Receptor source: an adult in good health. The CDR3 runs from the conserved cysteine through the conserved F or W. Fields, in order: J gene, D gene, V gene, clone size, CDR3 DNA, CDR3 protein. D genes are given only for firm matches. Rows may omit the clone size; those that give it use once, few, many or a size class.

J: TRBJ1-1; D: TRBD1; V: TRBV5-1; size: many; DNA: TGCGCCAGCAGCACGGCAGGGGGGTACACTGAAGCTTTCTTT; CDR3: CASSTAGGYTEAFF
J: TRBJ1-1; D: TRBD1; V: TRBV5-1; size: once; DNA: TGCGCCAGCACCACAGGGGGCGCAGGGACTGAAGCTTTCTTT; CDR3: CASTTGGAGTEAFF
J: TRBJ1-3; D: NA; V: TRBV5-6; size: NA; DNA: TGTGCCAGCAGCTTTACGGGCGGCTCTGGAAACACCATATATTTT; CDR3: CASSFTGGSGNTIYF
J: TRBJ2-5; D: TRBD2; V: TRBV15; size: NA; DNA: TGTGCCACCAGCAGAGATTTGGGGGGGAGGGAGACCCAGTACTTC; CDR3: CATSRDLGGRETQYF
J: TRBJ2-1; D: TRBD2; V: TRBV19; size: NA; DNA: TGTGCCAGTAGTATAGTAGCGGGGTCCTACAATGAGCAGTTCTTC; CDR3: CASSIVAGSYNEQFF
J: TRBJ1-1; D: NA; V: TRBV7-9; size: NA; DNA: TGTGCCAGCAGCCTAGCAGGGGCCGTGAACACTGAAGCTTTCTTT; CDR3: CASSLAGAVNTEAFF
J: TRBJ1-3; D: NA; V: TRBV6-1; size: once; DNA: TGTGCCAGCAGTGAAGGGGACGGCAAGCCTGGAAACACCATATATTTT; CDR3: CASSEGDGKPGNTIYF
J: TRBJ2-7; D: NA; V: TRBV25-1; size: NA; DNA: TGTGCCAGCAGTGAAGGGGGATTATACGAGCAGTACTTC; CDR3: CASSEGGLYEQYF
J: TRBJ1-1; D: NA; V: TRBV6-5; size: NA; DNA: TGTGCCAGCGGGGGCACTGAAGCTTTCTTT; CDR3: CASGGTEAFF
J: TRBJ1-6; D: NA; V: TRBV6-4; size: NA; DNA: TGTGCCAGCAGCGGCGGACGGTATAATTCACCCCTCCACTTT; CDR3: CASSGGRYNSPLHF
J: TRBJ1-5; D: NA; V: TRBV10-3; size: NA; DNA: TGTGCCATCAGTGGGACCGCGCTTCCTGATCAGCCCCAGCATTTT; CDR3: CAISGTALPDQPQHF
J: TRBJ1-5; D: TRBD1; V: TRBV6-5; size: NA; DNA: TGTGCCAGCTACACAGGGGGCGTCGGTCAGCCCCAGCATTTT; CDR3: CASYTGGVGQPQHF
J: TRBJ1-3; D: NA; V: TRBV5-6; size: few; DNA: TGTGCCAGCAGCTTCCCGTCCTCTGGAAACACCATATATTTT; CDR3: CASSFPSSGNTIYF
J: TRBJ2-7; D: NA; V: TRBV10-3; size: NA; DNA: TGTGCCATCAGTGAACCGACAAGGCCCGAGCAGTACTTC; CDR3: CAISEPTRPEQYF
J: TRBJ2-5; D: NA; V: TRBV7-7; size: NA; DNA: TGTGCCAGCAGCTTAGCGGGAAACAAAGAGACCCAGTACTTC; CDR3: CASSLAGNKETQYF
J: TRBJ2-5; D: NA; V: TRBV14; size: NA; DNA: TGTGCCAGCAGCCACCTAGAAGGGTGGTTAGAGACCCAGTACTTC; CDR3: CASSHLEGWLETQYF
J: TRBJ1-2; D: NA; V: TRBV6-4; size: NA; DNA: TGTGCCAGCAGCCCCGAGAACGGGGGTGGCTATGGCTACACCTTC; CDR3: CASSPENGGGYGYTF
J: TRBJ1-1; D: NA; V: TRBV19; size: NA; DNA: TGTGCCAGTGGCTTACGACAGATTTTGAACACTGAAGCTTTCTTT; CDR3: CASGLRQILNTEAFF
J: TRBJ2-3; D: NA; V: TRBV5-4; size: NA; DNA: TGTGCCAGCAGCTTGGAGGTAGAGCTCACAGATACGCAGTATTTT; CDR3: CASSLEVELTDTQYF
J: TRBJ2-1; D: NA; V: TRBV3-1/TRBV3-2; size: NA; DNA: TGTGCCAGCAGCCCCGTGGCGGGAACTTACAATGAGCAGTTCTTC; CDR3: CASSPVAGTYNEQFF
J: TRBJ2-5; D: TRBD2; V: TRBV5-1; size: NA; DNA: TGCGCCAGCAGCTTGGCTTCTCTAGCGGGAGCTACAGAGACCCAGTACTTC; CDR3: CASSLASLAGATETQYF
J: TRBJ1-5; D: NA; V: TRBV6-2/TRBV6-3; size: NA; DNA: TGTGCCAGCAGCCCGAACATAGGCACCCACTTGATCAGCAATCAGCCCCAGCATTTT; CDR3: CASSPNIGTHLISNQPQHF
J: TRBJ2-3; D: NA; V: TRBV19; size: NA; DNA: TGTGCCAGTAGGGCCTGGATTGGGCTTCCAGATACGCAGTATTTT; CDR3: CASRAWIGLPDTQYF
J: TRBJ1-5; D: NA; V: TRBV19; size: NA; DNA: TGTGCCAGTTCCGAGAGCGGGCAGCCCCAGCATTTT; CDR3: CASSESGQPQHF
J: TRBJ2-5; D: TRBD2; V: TRBV10-3; size: NA; DNA: TGTGCCATCAGCCCGGGACTAGCGGGAGGACAAGAGACCCAGTACTTC; CDR3: CAISPGLAGGQETQYF
J: TRBJ2-2; D: TRBD2; V: TRBV7-3; size: NA; DNA: TGTGCCAGCAGCTTAACAGCGGGAGTCACCGGGGAGCTGTTTTTT; CDR3: CASSLTAGVTGELFF
J: TRBJ2-5; D: NA; V: TRBV7-3; size: NA; DNA: TGTGCCAGCAGCTTAACGGGACGGCTACCCAGCGGAGAGACCCAGTACTTC; CDR3: CASSLTGRLPSGETQYF
J: TRBJ2-2; D: NA; V: TRBV5-4; size: NA; DNA: TGTGCCAGCAGCTTGGTAGGGACCGGGGAGCTGTTTTTT; CDR3: CASSLVGTGELFF
J: TRBJ2-3; D: TRBD1; V: TRBV5-1; size: few; DNA: TGCGCCAGCAGTTCCTCCCCGGGACAGGCAGATACGCAGTATTTT; CDR3: CASSSSPGQADTQYF
J: TRBJ1-3; D: NA; V: TRBV7-8; size: NA; DNA: TGTGCCAGCAGCTTAGCGCCGGGCTCGTTCTCTGGAAACACCATATATTTT; CDR3: CASSLAPGSFSGNTIYF
J: TRBJ2-5; D: TRBD1; V: TRBV29-1; size: NA; DNA: TGCAGCGTGTATCTCGTGGACAGGGTTGGGACCCAGTACTTC; CDR3: CSVYLVDRVGTQYF
J: TRBJ1-2; D: NA; V: TRBV6-5; size: NA; DNA: TGTGCCAGCAAAAAACTCGCAGGGGCGGACTATGGCTACACCTTC; CDR3: CASKKLAGADYGYTF
J: TRBJ1-5; D: TRBD1; V: TRBV30; size: NA; DNA: TGTGCCTGGAGTGGACAGGGGAGCAATCAGCCCCAGCATTTT; CDR3: CAWSGQGSNQPQHF
J: TRBJ2-7; D: NA; V: TRBV6-5; size: once; DNA: TGTGCCAGCACCCACAGTTCCTACGAGCAGTACTTC; CDR3: CASTHSSYEQYF
J: TRBJ1-3; D: NA; V: TRBV30; size: NA; DNA: TGTGCCTGGAGTGGAGGGTTCTCCTCTGGAAACACCATATATTTT; CDR3: CAWSGGFSSGNTIYF
J: TRBJ2-7; D: NA; V: TRBV7-8; size: once; DNA: TGTGCCAGCAGCTTAGGGGTTGTAAGGGGGTACTACGAGCAGTACTTC; CDR3: CASSLGVVRGYYEQYF